Below, 4 T cell receptor beta chains from the same sample are listed, as sequenced in a study of CD8 T cells in ankylosing spondylitis. TCRdb analysed the 5' RACE reads with MiXCR anew, one entry per CDR3 protein. The sample lists about 89,000 distinct CDR3 sequences; around 30% were seen once. Sequencing input: blood, either unsorted or a sorted T cell fraction (not recorded which). These receptors all stem from a male donor with ankylosing spondylitis or in good health (not recorded which).

The rearrangement uses TRBV18 and TRBJ1-6, with a weak D call TRBD1 (5 bases). This CDR3 contains 18 residues. Germline V gene sequence: CDR1 KGHSH, CDR2 LQKENI. Trimming removed 3 bases at V and 12 bases at J, with 27 bases between. The CDR3 DNA reads as TGTGCCAGCTCACCGAGTGGGTTCCGGGACGCTTCGTTTCTACCCCTCCACTTT. Translation gives CASSPSGFRDASFLPLHF.

The genes are TRBV5-1 and TRBJ2-2; perhaps TRBD1 as D (6 bases). The ends were cut back, 5 bases at V and 4 bases at J, with 12 bases in the middle. The CDR3 covers 14 residues. Germline CDR1 SGHRS, CDR2 YFSETQ. For the CDR3, the DNA is TGCGCCAGCAGATGGACAGAAGTCACCGGGGAGCTGTTTTTT. Translation: CASRWTEVTGELFF.

This clonotype was seen more than once but under ten times. The V and J genes are TRBV12-3 or TRBV12-4 and TRBJ2-5, with D maybe TRBD2 (6 bases). V was cut by 4 bases and J by 2 bases, with 11 bases left in between. CDR3 size: 14 residues. Written as DNA, the CDR3 is TGTGCCAGCAGTTCCGGCGGGGATCAAGAGACCCAGTACTTC. This translates into CASSSGGDQETQYF.

The CDR3 sequence: CASRRGGSAEAFF. DNA of the CDR3: TGTGCCAGCAGGAGGGGGGGGAGCGCTGAAGCTTTCTTT. V gene TRBV25-1 combines with J gene TRBJ1-1, with a tentative D call TRBD1 (6 bases). This CDR3 region has 13 residues. V shed 6 bases and J shed 6 bases, with 14 bases lying between them. CDR1 is MGHDK and CDR2 is SYGVNS in the germline V gene.